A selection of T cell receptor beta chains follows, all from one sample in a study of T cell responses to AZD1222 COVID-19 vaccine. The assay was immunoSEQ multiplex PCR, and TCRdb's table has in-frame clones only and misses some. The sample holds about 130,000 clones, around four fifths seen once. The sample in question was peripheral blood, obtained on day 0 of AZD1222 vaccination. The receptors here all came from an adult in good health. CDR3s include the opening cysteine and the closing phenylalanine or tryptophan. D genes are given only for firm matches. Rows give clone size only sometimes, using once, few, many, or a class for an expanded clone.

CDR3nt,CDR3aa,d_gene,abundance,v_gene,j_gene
TGTGCCAGTAGTGGTGAAACATCCTTTAGCAATCAGCCCCAGCATTTT,CASSGETSFSNQPQHF,NA,few,TRBV19,TRBJ1-5
TGTGCCAGTACCACAGGGGGCGGAGAGACCCAGTACTTC,CASTTGGGETQYF,TRBD1,NA,TRBV19,TRBJ2-5
TGCGCCAGCAGCCTTTCCCGGGACAACTATGGCTACACCTTC,CASSLSRDNYGYTF,NA,NA,TRBV4-1,TRBJ1-2
TGTGCCAGCAGTTTTCCGGGACCCAGGGGTGGCTACACCTTC,CASSFPGPRGGYTF,NA,NA,TRBV2,TRBJ1-2
TGCGCCAGCAGCTGGCAAGCGAACACTGAAGCTTTCTTT,CASSWQANTEAFF,NA,NA,TRBV5-1,TRBJ1-1
TGCGCCAGCAGCCAAGGACAGGGATGGCAGTTCTTC,CASSQGQGWQFF,TRBD1,NA,TRBV5-1,TRBJ2-1
TGTGCCAGCAGCTTTCTAGCGCTCGGCACAGATACGCAGTATTTT,CASSFLALGTDTQYF,NA,few,TRBV7-6,TRBJ2-3
TGTGCCAGCACTCAGTATAGCAATCAGCCCCAGCATTTT,CASTQYSNQPQHF,NA,NA,TRBV28,TRBJ1-5
TGTGCCAGCTCACGGGGGTCCCCAGGGGACAGAAGGAACACTGAAGCTTTCTTT,CASSRGSPGDRRNTEAFF,TRBD1,few,TRBV18,TRBJ1-1
TGTGCCAGCAGCTTAGCGCGGGGGTTATTACAGGGGAATGAGCAGTTCTTC,CASSLARGLLQGNEQFF,NA,NA,TRBV7-9,TRBJ2-1
TGTGCCAGCAGTTACGGGGGGAGCTCTGGAAACACCATATATTTT,CASSYGGSSGNTIYF,NA,NA,TRBV6-5,TRBJ1-3
TGTGCCAGTAGGGGGGGACAGGGGGTGTATCAGCCCCAGCATTTT,CASRGGQGVYQPQHF,TRBD1,NA,TRBV19,TRBJ1-5
TGCGCCAGCAGCTTGGCCGCAGGGCTTAACACCGGGGAGCTGTTTTTT,CASSLAAGLNTGELFF,NA,NA,TRBV5-1,TRBJ2-2
TGTGCCAGCAGCTCGACAGGGGTTACTTTCACTGAAGCTTTCTTT,CASSSTGVTFTEAFF,TRBD1,NA,TRBV11-2,TRBJ1-1
TGTGCCAGCAGCGTAGGGACAAATCCATCCACTGAAGCTTTCTTT,CASSVGTNPSTEAFF,NA,NA,TRBV9,TRBJ1-1
TGCGCCAGCAGCCAGGAGGGACAGGGGGATTACAATGAGCAGTTCTTC,CASSQEGQGDYNEQFF,TRBD1,NA,TRBV4-1,TRBJ2-1
TGTGCCAGCAGCTTAGGTTTCAGCCTCTCTGGGGCCAACGTCCTGACTTTC,CASSLGFSLSGANVLTF,NA,once,TRBV11-2,TRBJ2-6
TGTGCCAGCAGCTTGGCCGGGACTAGCGGCCACGGGGAGCTGTTTTTT,CASSLAGTSGHGELFF,TRBD2,NA,TRBV5-4,TRBJ2-2